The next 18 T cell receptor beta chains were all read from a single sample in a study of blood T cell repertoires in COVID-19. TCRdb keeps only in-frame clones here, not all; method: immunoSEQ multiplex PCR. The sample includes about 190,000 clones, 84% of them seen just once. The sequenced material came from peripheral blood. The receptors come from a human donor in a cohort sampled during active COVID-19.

This CDR3 is CASSIQGLSSYNSPLHF. The CDR3 DNA is TGTGCCAGTAGTATCCAGGGCCTGAGCTCCTATAATTCACCCCTCCACTTT. The V call is TRBV19, the J call TRBJ1-6, with a possible D match to TRBD1 (5 bases). In germline, CDR1 is LNHDA, CDR2 SQIVND (reference sequence). V lost 3 bases and J 0 bases, leaving 12 bases between the germline ends. The CDR3 totals 17 residues.

The CDR3 DNA sequence: TGTGCCAGCAGCCCCGGGACAGGGGGGACTGAAGCTTTCTTT. Translated: CASSPGTGGTEAFF. V gene TRBV13 combines with J gene TRBJ1-1; 11 bases are a match to TRBD1. Germline CDR1 is PRHDT and CDR2 is FYEKMQ (reference sequence). The V and J ends lost 5 bases and 5 bases, in that order; junction bases with no gene match: 4. This CDR3 has 14 residues.

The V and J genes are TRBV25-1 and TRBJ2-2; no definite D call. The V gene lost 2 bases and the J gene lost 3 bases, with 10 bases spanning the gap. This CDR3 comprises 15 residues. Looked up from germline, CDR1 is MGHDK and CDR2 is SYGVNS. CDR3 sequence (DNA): TGTGCCAGCAGTGAAAGTTTTGGCTACACCGGGGAGCTGTTTTTT. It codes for CASSESFGYTGELFF.

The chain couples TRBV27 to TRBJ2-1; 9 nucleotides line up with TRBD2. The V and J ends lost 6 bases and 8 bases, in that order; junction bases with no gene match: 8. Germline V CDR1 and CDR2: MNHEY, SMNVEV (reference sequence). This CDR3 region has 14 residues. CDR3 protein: CASRRAGGIHEQFF. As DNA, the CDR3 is TGTGCCAGCAGGAGGGCGGGAGGGATACATGAGCAGTTCTTC.

The CDR3 loop is CASMSGVRGREQYF. The CDR3 nucleotides are TGTGCCAGCATGAGTGGAGTCAGGGGGCGTGAGCAGTACTTC. The V gene is TRBV19, the J gene TRBJ2-7, with 8 bases fitting TRBD1. The CDR3 totals 14 residues. The V gene's germline CDR1 is LNHDA and CDR2 SQIVND (reference sequence). The ends lost 9 bases at V and 7 bases at J; junction bases unmatched: 14.

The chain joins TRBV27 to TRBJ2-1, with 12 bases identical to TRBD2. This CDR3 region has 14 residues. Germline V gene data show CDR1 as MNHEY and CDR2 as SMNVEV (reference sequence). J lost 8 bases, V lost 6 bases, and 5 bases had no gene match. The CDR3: CASRRLAGVDEQFF. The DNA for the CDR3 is TGTGCCAGCAGACGACTAGCGGGAGTGGATGAGCAGTTCTTC.

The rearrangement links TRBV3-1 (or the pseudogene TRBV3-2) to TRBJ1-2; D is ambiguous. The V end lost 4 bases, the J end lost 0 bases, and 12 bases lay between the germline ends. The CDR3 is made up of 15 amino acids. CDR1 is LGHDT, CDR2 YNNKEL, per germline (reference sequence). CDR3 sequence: CASSPKFGANYGYTF. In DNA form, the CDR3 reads TGTGCCAGCAGCCCGAAGTTCGGGGCTAACTATGGCTACACCTTC.

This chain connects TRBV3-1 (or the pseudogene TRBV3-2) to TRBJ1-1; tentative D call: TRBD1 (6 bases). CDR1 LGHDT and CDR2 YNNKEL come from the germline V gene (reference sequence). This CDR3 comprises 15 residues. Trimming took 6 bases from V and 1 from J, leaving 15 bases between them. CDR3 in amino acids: CASRPTTGPNTEAFF. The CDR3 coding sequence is TGTGCCAGCAGGCCGACGACAGGCCCGAACACTGAAGCTTTCTTT.

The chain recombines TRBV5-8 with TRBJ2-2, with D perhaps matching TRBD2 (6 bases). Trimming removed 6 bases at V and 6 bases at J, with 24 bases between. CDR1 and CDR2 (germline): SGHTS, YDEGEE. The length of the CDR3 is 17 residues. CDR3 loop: CASNPDSGLTRAGELFF. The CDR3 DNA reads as TGTGCCAGCAACCCGGATTCGGGACTCACAAGGGCCGGGGAGCTGTTTTTT.

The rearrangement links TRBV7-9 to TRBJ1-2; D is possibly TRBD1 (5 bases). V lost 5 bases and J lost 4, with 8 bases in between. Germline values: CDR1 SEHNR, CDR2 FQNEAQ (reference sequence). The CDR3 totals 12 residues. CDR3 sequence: CASSPGLYGYTF. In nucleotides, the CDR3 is TGTGCCAGCAGCCCAGGGCTCTATGGCTACACCTTC.

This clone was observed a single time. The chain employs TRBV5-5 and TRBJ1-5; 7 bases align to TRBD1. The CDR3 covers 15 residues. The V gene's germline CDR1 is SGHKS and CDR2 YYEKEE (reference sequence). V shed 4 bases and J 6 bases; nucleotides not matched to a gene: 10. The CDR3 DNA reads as TGTGCCAGCAGCAATAGGACAGGCGGGGTTCAGCCCCAGCATTTT. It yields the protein CASSNRTGGVQPQHF.

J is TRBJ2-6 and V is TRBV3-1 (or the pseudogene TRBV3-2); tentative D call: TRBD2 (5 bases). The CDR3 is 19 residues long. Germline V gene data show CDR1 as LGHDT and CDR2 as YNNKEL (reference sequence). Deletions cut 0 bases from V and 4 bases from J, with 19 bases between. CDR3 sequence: CASSQEFGGGFRGANVLTF. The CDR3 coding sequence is TGTGCCAGCAGCCAAGAATTCGGTGGAGGATTCCGGGGGGCCAACGTCCTGACTTTC.

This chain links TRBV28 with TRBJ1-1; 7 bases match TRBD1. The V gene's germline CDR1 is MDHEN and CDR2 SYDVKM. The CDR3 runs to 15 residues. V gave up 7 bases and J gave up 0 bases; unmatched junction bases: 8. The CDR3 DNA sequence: TGTGCCAGCACCGTGACAGGGTCGGTGAACACTGAAGCTTTCTTT. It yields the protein CASTVTGSVNTEAFF.

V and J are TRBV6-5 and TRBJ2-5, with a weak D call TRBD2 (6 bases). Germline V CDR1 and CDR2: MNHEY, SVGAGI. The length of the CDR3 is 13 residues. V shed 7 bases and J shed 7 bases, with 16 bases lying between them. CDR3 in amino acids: CASTSVGDLTQYF. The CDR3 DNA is TGTGCCAGCACCTCGGTCGGGGACTTGACCCAGTACTTC.

CDR3 DNA sequence: TGTGCCACCAGCAGAGATCTGAGCGGGAGTATCGCCAAAAACATTCAGTACTTC. Its protein is CATSRDLSGSIAKNIQYF. J is TRBJ2-4 and V is TRBV15; 8 bases map to TRBD2. This CDR3 comprises 18 residues. CDR1 and CDR2 (germline): LNHNV, YYDKDF (reference sequence). The J segment lost 1 base and the V segment lost 0 bases, leaving 8 bases of the junction unmatched.

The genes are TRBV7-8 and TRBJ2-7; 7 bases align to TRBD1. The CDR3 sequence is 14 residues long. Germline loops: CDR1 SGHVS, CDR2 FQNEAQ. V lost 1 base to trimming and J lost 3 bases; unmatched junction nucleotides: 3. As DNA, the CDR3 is TGTGCCAGCAGCTTAGTAGGGACAGACTACGAGCAGTACTTC. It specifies CASSLVGTDYEQYF.

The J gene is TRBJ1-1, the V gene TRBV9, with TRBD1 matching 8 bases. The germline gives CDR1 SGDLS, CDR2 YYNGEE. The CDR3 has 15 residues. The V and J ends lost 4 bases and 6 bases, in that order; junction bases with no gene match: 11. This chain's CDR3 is CASSNSGTGGAEAFF. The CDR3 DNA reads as TGTGCCAGCAGCAACTCCGGGACAGGCGGTGCTGAAGCTTTCTTT.

As DNA, the CDR3 is TGTGCCAGCAGTTGGAGTTACCCCTCGGTGCAGCAGTTCTTC. Amino acid sequence: CASSWSYPSVQQFF. V gene TRBV27 combines with J gene TRBJ2-1, with no clear D. Trimming took 4 bases from V and 11 from J, leaving 18 bases between them. The germline V gene has CDR1 MNHEY and CDR2 SMNVEV (reference sequence). The CDR3 spans 14 residues.